The rows below give T cell receptor beta chains drawn from one sample of a study of OX40 agonist ivuxolimab in advanced cancers. The method was immunoSEQ multiplex PCR; TCRdb's version includes in-frame clones alone and lacks a portion of them. The sample holds tens of thousands of clones; more than 85% are singletons and the top ten take roughly 13%. Here the sequenced sample was CD4+ or CD8+ T cells sorted from blood, taken in a trial of the OX40 agonist ivuxolimab. These receptors were collected from an adult with an advanced solid tumor such as melanoma, head and neck, liver or kidney cancer. Each CDR3 is given without its conserved first and last residue. Each record gives: V gene, clone size, CDR3 length, J gene, CDR3 protein. Clone sizes are given selectively: once, few, many, or a class where the clone is expanded.

TRBV19	NA	10	TRBJ2-2	ASSIVSGELF
TRBV7-9	NA	15	TRBJ2-7	ASSLFPGQRSSYEQY
TRBV5-6	NA	13	TRBJ2-7	ASSLGLAPLYEQY
TRBV7-6	NA	16	TRBJ2-5	ASSTRSRDRVAKETQY
TRBV7-8	NA	16	TRBJ1-1	ASSLNWLGVGADTEAF
TRBV2	NA	13	TRBJ1-2	ASSLESGGGYGYT
TRBV5-4	NA	11	TRBJ2-1	ASSQDRAGEQF
TRBV4-3	NA	13	TRBJ2-7	ASSPDRGAHYEQY
TRBV7-9	NA	9	TRBJ2-7	ASSFSYEQY
TRBV28	NA	12	TRBJ2-7	ASSLVGEGYEQY
TRBV6-1	few	8	TRBJ2-7	ASSVYEQY
TRBV29-1	NA	15	TRBJ2-7	SVDGGQGTISWDEQY
TRBV28	NA	16	TRBJ2-3	ASSARGPDPTGTDTQY
TRBV11-3	NA	16	TRBJ2-1	ASSLEGPGLAVLNEQF
TRBV5-1	NA	13	TRBJ2-6	ARFLGRSGANVLT
TRBV9	NA	15	TRBJ2-5	ASSVVGLDGVGETQY
TRBV6-5	NA	11	TRBJ1-3	ASRDSSGNTIY
TRBV6-1	NA	13	TRBJ2-1	ASSLTSDNRDEQF
TRBV5-5	NA	13	TRBJ2-2	ASSLGTANTGELF
TRBV27	once	16	TRBJ2-7	ASSFSGLAGALGAEQY
TRBV4-1	NA	12	TRBJ1-1	ASSQDPGVGEAF
TRBV27	NA	12	TRBJ2-1	ASSFGTHNNEQF
TRBV2	NA	12	TRBJ1-2	ASRGQGRNYGYT
TRBV5-5	NA	13	TRBJ2-7	ASSLDRVSSYEQY
TRBV2	once	14	TRBJ2-7	ASNSGRALSGYEQY
TRBV7-3	NA	14	TRBJ2-1	ASSNPRLGESNEQF
TRBV5-8	once	15	TRBJ1-1	ASSLDTARGGIAEAF
TRBV6-5	NA	12	TRBJ1-1	ASGWVGAYTEAF
TRBV25-1	NA	12	TRBJ2-3	ASRSGRAADTQY
TRBV7-9	NA	13	TRBJ1-6	ASSSGLGQNSPLH
TRBV19	NA	14	TRBJ2-1	ASSITHQSSYNEQF
TRBV4-1	NA	13	TRBJ2-1	ASRSGLAGGNEQF
TRBV5-1	NA	11	TRBJ2-7	ASRGDSRYEQY
TRBV6-1	NA	11	TRBJ2-1	ASSLFSYNEQF
TRBV5-6	NA	13	TRBJ2-1	ASSPSGTGDNEQF
TRBV6-5	once	13	TRBJ2-3	ASSPLAESTDTQY
TRBV29-1	NA	14	TRBJ2-6	STILLTVSGANVLT
TRBV14	NA	16	TRBJ2-2	ARNEGQGSSENTGELF
TRBV7-2	NA	12	TRBJ2-7	ASSSTGGAAEQY
TRBV11-3	NA	13	TRBJ2-2	ASSLVRGYTGELF
TRBV5-6	NA	13	TRBJ2-3	ASSHRAIQPDTQY
TRBV4-3	NA	12	TRBJ2-7	ASSQDSSSYEQY
TRBV7-8	NA	15	TRBJ2-1	ASSLSAREKVYNEQF
TRBV11-3	NA	14	TRBJ2-7	ASSLDRGEDPYEQY
TRBV6-6	NA	14	TRBJ2-7	ASSLQQGLSGYEQY
TRBV5-6	NA	11	TRBJ2-7	ASSFPENYEQY
TRBV29-1	NA	11	TRBJ2-7	SVLIAGVYEQY
TRBV7-6	NA	12	TRBJ2-3	ASSLAGGGDTQY
TRBV5-6	NA	12	TRBJ1-5	ASSLATGNQPQH
TRBV11-2	NA	13	TRBJ1-4	ASSQKGQFNEKLF
TRBV29-1	NA	11	TRBJ2-7	SVQTGGVSEQY
TRBV11-3	NA	12	TRBJ2-7	ASSLGLAGDEQY
TRBV7-2	NA	13	NA	ASASRSHSSYEQY
TRBV7-8	NA	14	TRBJ2-7	ASSFGTSGRSYEQY
TRBV6-5	NA	8	TRBJ2-7	ASSVYEQY
TRBV9	once	14	TRBJ2-4	ASSVGGSGSKNIQY